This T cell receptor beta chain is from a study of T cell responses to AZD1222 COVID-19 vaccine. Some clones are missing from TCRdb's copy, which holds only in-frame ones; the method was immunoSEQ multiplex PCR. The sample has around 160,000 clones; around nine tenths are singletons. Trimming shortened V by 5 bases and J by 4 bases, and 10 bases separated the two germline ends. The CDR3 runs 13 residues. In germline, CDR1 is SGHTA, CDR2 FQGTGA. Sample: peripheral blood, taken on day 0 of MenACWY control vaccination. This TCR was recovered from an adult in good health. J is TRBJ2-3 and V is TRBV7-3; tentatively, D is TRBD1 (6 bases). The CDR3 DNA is TGTGCCAGCAGCCCCCCAGGGGCAGATACGCAGTATTTT. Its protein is CASSPPGADTQYF.